The clone carrying this TCR beta chain was seen only once. What it binds is not known. These data are taken from a study of T cell responses to AZD1222 COVID-19 vaccine. Study conclusions and caveats: Only 5 or 6 individuals given AZD1222 were seropositive at baseline. Reportedly, nearly half of unique spike TCRs recognized epitopes outside B.1.351/B.1.1.7 mutations.

TCRdb keeps only in-frame clones here, not all; method: immunoSEQ multiplex PCR. The sample consists of around 91,000 clones, around nine tenths of them appearing once. This CDR3 region has 19 residues. Germline-derived CDR1 and CDR2 are MNHEY and SMNVEV (reference sequence). V lost 5 bases and J 0 bases, leaving 23 bases between the germline ends. The chain has TRBV27 and TRBJ1-5, with TRBD1 as a possible D gene (5 bases). This material consisted of peripheral blood, taken on day 0 of AZD1222 vaccination. This sequence was found in an adult in good health. CDR3 in DNA: TGTGCCAGCAGTCGCCATATTTCTCGCACAGGCCATAGCAATCAGCCCCAGCATTTT. Encoded protein: CASSRHISRTGHSNQPQHF.